What follows are 24 T cell receptor beta chains derived from one specimen sequenced in a study of blood T cell repertoires in COVID-19. The table came from immunoSEQ multiplex PCR; TCRdb's copy has only in-frame clones and leaves some out. The sample lists hundreds of thousands of clones, roughly four fifths seen once, with roughly 2.6% in the top ten. Material for sequencing was peripheral blood. The receptors originated from a woman aged 40 to 50 with active or convalescent COVID-19.

This clone was observed a few times. This sample includes further DNA sequences coding for the same CDR3. The chain is built from TRBV5-1 and TRBJ1-3; a weak D match, TRBD1 (5 bases). The CDR3 has 15 residues. The V and J ends lost 0 bases and 3 bases respectively, with 10 bases between them. The germline V gene has CDR1 SGHRS and CDR2 YFSETQ. CDR3 residues: CASSLGSGIGNTIYF. The CDR3 DNA reads as TGCGCCAGCAGCTTGGGGTCAGGGATTGGAAACACCATATATTTT.

The rearrangement links TRBV27 to TRBJ1-2; D is possibly TRBD1 (6 bases). From germline, CDR1 is MNHEY and CDR2 SMNVEV (reference sequence). V was trimmed by 8 bases and J by 6 bases, leaving 16 bases between them. The CDR3 totals 13 residues. The CDR3: CASGRGGRNGYTF. In DNA, the CDR3 is TGTGCCAGCGGGAGGGGGGGGCGCAATGGCTACACCTTC.

The CDR3, as DNA: TGTGCCAGCAAGACAGGGTCCCTACAAGAGACCCAGTACTTC. Its translation is CASKTGSLQETQYF. The rearrangement uses TRBV28 and TRBJ2-5; TRBD1 matches at 7 bases. The CDR3 runs 14 residues. V lost 7 bases, J lost 2 bases, and 7 bases stayed unmatched. Germline CDR1 reads MDHEN; CDR2 reads SYDVKM.

This clone was recorded once. The chain links TRBV7-2 to TRBJ2-5; 12 bases line up with TRBD2. J was trimmed by 5 bases and V by 1 base; bases with no gene match: 2. CDR1 SGHTA and CDR2 FQGNSA come from the germline V gene. This CDR3 region has 15 residues. The CDR3 DNA follows: TGTGCCAGCAGCTTAGGACTAGCGGGAGCGGAGACCCAGTACTTC. Translated, it gives CASSLGLAGAETQYF.

This clone is judged medium-sized. The chain recombines TRBV5-5 with TRBJ2-7; the D gene is possibly TRBD2 (5 bases). There are 13 residues in the CDR3. V was pared by 2 bases and J by 6 bases, with 12 bases between. The V gene's germline CDR1 is SGHKS and CDR2 YYEKEE (reference sequence). This CDR3 reads CASSLRVGVEQYF. The CDR3 nucleotides are TGTGCCAGCAGCTTAAGAGTCGGGGTCGAGCAGTACTTC.

V usage is TRBV2 and J usage is TRBJ1-4, with a weak D call TRBD1 (6 bases). Trimming took 10 bases from V and 4 from J, leaving 16 bases between them. The CDR3 runs to 14 residues. From germline, CDR1 is SNHLY and CDR2 FYNNEI. The CDR3 region is CATRGGNGNEKLFF. For the CDR3, the DNA is TGTGCCACACGCGGGGGCAATGGTAATGAAAAACTGTTTTTT.

A single count supports this clone. The CDR3 loop reads CASTPDRGTEAFF. The CDR3 DNA reads as TGTGCCAGCACCCCGGACAGGGGAACTGAAGCTTTCTTT. V is TRBV27 and J is TRBJ1-1, with 9 bases fitting TRBD1. The junction had 5 bases not matched to a gene; V was cut back by 7 bases and J by 5 bases. The CDR3 sequence is 13 residues long. The germline V gene has CDR1 MNHEY and CDR2 SMNVEV (reference sequence).

V gene TRBV6-5 combines with J gene TRBJ1-2; D is undetermined. This CDR3 has 14 residues. Trimming pared 6 bases from V and 4 bases from J, leaving 15 bases between. CDR1 and CDR2 (germline): MNHEY, SVGAGI. CDR3: CASRRGVSGYGYTF. CDR3 nucleotide sequence: TGTGCCAGCAGACGCGGCGTATCGGGCTATGGCTACACCTTC.

The V call is TRBV2, the J call TRBJ1-4, with a possible D match to TRBD1 (5 bases). Per germline, CDR1 SNHLY and CDR2 FYNNEI. Trimming pared 7 bases from V and 4 bases from J, leaving 13 bases between. This CDR3 comprises 14 residues. The CDR3 reads CASTRQNFNEKLFF. CDR3 sequence (DNA): TGTGCCAGCACAAGACAGAATTTTAATGAAAAACTGTTTTTT.

Details on this clone: An end of the junction does not agree with germline; a read error may underlie this. The V and J genes are TRBV6-1 and TRBJ1-1; possible D gene TRBD1, 6 bases. From germline, CDR1 is MNHNS and CDR2 SASEGT. The CDR3 totals 15 residues. CDR3 coding DNA: TGTGCCAGCAGTGAAGATCCTACAGGGAACGCTGAAGCTTTCTTT. Protein sequence: CASSEDPTGNAEAFF.

This chain uses TRBV7-9 with TRBJ2-3, with 9 bases that match TRBD1. The V and J ends lost 5 bases and 1 base, in that order; junction bases with no gene match: 7. The CDR3 is 16 residues long. The germline V gene has CDR1 SEHNR and CDR2 FQNEAQ (reference sequence). CDR3 region: CASSPSRDRGTDTQYF. In DNA form, the CDR3 reads TGTGCCAGCAGCCCATCCCGGGACAGGGGCACAGATACGCAGTATTTT.

The chain links TRBV19 to TRBJ1-5, with 8 positions matching TRBD1. The CDR3 sequence is 16 residues long. The germline V gene has CDR1 LNHDA and CDR2 SQIVND (reference sequence). After removal of 3 bases from V and 10 bases from J, the junction contained 14 bases not matched to a gene. The chain's CDR3 is CASSIAGTGGGRPQHF. CDR3 bases: TGTGCCAGTAGTATCGCCGGGACAGGAGGAGGACGACCCCAGCATTTT.

V and J are TRBV7-3 and TRBJ1-5; TRBD1 matches at 11 bases. The V segment lost 5 bases and the J segment 1 base; nucleotides outside the gene matches: 16. Germline CDR1 SGHTA, CDR2 FQGTGA. This CDR3 has 20 amino acids. This CDR3 is CASSPVATGTGGLSNQPQHF. CDR3 sequence (DNA): TGTGCCAGCAGCCCCGTGGCGACCGGGACAGGGGGATTGAGCAATCAGCCCCAGCATTTT.

V gene TRBV3-1 (or the pseudogene TRBV3-2) combines with J gene TRBJ2-2; TRBD1 might be the D (6 bases). The V gene's germline CDR1 is LGHDT and CDR2 YNNKEL (reference sequence). The ends were cut back, 5 bases at V and 1 base at J, with 8 bases in the middle. This CDR3 region has 14 residues. CDR3 in DNA: TGTGCCAGCAGCACCAGGGGGAACACCGGGGAGCTGTTTTTT. The encoded protein is CASSTRGNTGELFF.

A single count supports this clone. The chain uses TRBV6-5 and TRBJ1-2; D might be TRBD1 (6 bases). The CDR3 is made up of 16 amino acids. Germline V gives CDR1 MNHEY, CDR2 SVGAGI. With 2 bases removed from V and 7 bases from J, the gap between germline ends came to 20 bases. CDR3 residues: CASSYTAGPRGSGYTF. The CDR3 DNA follows: TGTGCCAGCAGTTACACGGCAGGGCCCAGGGGATCTGGCTACACCTTC.

This clone was seen only once. The V gene is TRBV1, the J gene TRBJ2-7; the DNA was not used to check the table's D call, TRBD1. TRBV1 counts as a pseudogene. CDR3 length equals 16 residues. CDR3 sequence reads: CTSSQPRTGGSYEQYF. The CDR3 nucleotides read TGCACCAGCAGCCAACCCAGGACAGGGGGTTCCTACGAGCAGTACTTC.

This clone has more than one count but fewer than ten. V gene TRBV27 combines with J gene TRBJ2-1, with D possibly being TRBD1 (5 bases). The germline V gene encodes CDR1 MNHEY and CDR2 SMNVEV (reference sequence). Trimming shortened V by 2 bases and J by 9 bases, and 5 bases separated the two germline ends. The CDR3 sequence is 11 residues long. The CDR3 DNA sequence: TGTGCCAGCAGTTTAAGGGGTGAGCAGTTCTTC. As protein: CASSLRGEQFF.

This clone was seen a few times. V usage is TRBV5-1 and J usage is TRBJ2-2; the match to TRBD1 covers 9 bases. The CDR3 consists of 15 residues. Germline values: CDR1 SGHRS, CDR2 YFSETQ. Trimming took 0 bases from V and 4 from J; bases not matched to a gene: 1. For the CDR3, the DNA is TGCGCCAGCAGCTTGGAGACAGGGGGCACCGGGGAGCTGTTTTTT. This sequence encodes CASSLETGGTGELFF.

J is TRBJ1-2 and V is TRBV7-2, with 11 bases identical to TRBD1. V lost 5 bases, J lost 4 bases, and 9 bases stayed unmatched. The length of the CDR3 is 16 residues. CDR1 and CDR2 (germline): SGHTA, FQGNSA. The CDR3 is CASSRTGGAGGYGYTF. The CDR3 bases are TGTGCCAGCAGCCGGACAGGGGGCGCGGGTGGCTATGGCTACACCTTC.

V is TRBV9 and J is TRBJ2-3; TRBD1 might be the D (6 bases). The CDR3 totals 16 residues. V lost 2 bases, J lost 6 bases, and 19 bases lay in between. CDR1 SGDLS and CDR2 YYNGEE come from the germline V gene. The DNA for the CDR3 is TGTGCCAGCAGCGTGGGGGCTTTTGTTCGTCAGGATACGCAGTATTTT. This translates into CASSVGAFVRQDTQYF.

The rearrangement links TRBV13 to TRBJ2-1; 11 bases are a match to TRBD2. The germline V gene encodes CDR1 PRHDT and CDR2 FYEKMQ (reference sequence). CDR3 length: 15 residues. V lost 4 bases to trimming and J lost 9 bases; unmatched junction nucleotides: 8. The chain's CDR3 is CASSSGGLADGEQFF. In DNA, the CDR3 is TGTGCCAGCAGCTCCGGGGGACTAGCGGACGGTGAGCAGTTCTTC.

This chain joins TRBV24-1 and TRBJ2-7; 9 nucleotides match TRBD1. This CDR3 region has 19 residues. Germline values: CDR1 KGHDR, CDR2 SFDVKD. Trimming removed 0 bases from V and 2 bases from J; junction bases left unmatched: 13. CDR3: CATSDLPRTGAGIPYEQYF. CDR3 sequence (DNA): TGTGCCACCAGTGATTTGCCCCGGACAGGGGCGGGGATCCCCTACGAGCAGTACTTC.

This chain uses TRBV13 with TRBJ1-4, with TRBD1 as a possible D gene (6 bases). The CDR3 loop spans 15 amino acids. Germline CDR1 and CDR2: PRHDT and FYEKMQ (reference sequence). V lost 5 bases and J 5 bases, leaving 15 bases between the germline ends. CDR3 region: CASSQGTLENEKLFF. The CDR3 DNA is TGTGCCAGCAGCCAGGGGACCCTGGAGAATGAAAAACTGTTTTTT.

J is TRBJ1-2 and V is TRBV5-1; TRBD1 is a possible D gene (6 bases). CDR1 SGHRS and CDR2 YFSETQ come from the germline V gene. V dropped 0 bases and J dropped 5 bases, with 8 bases sitting between them. CDR3 length: 13 amino acids. The CDR3 sequence is CASSLGGQYGYTF. CDR3 coding DNA: TGCGCCAGCAGCTTGGGGGGGCAATATGGCTACACCTTC.